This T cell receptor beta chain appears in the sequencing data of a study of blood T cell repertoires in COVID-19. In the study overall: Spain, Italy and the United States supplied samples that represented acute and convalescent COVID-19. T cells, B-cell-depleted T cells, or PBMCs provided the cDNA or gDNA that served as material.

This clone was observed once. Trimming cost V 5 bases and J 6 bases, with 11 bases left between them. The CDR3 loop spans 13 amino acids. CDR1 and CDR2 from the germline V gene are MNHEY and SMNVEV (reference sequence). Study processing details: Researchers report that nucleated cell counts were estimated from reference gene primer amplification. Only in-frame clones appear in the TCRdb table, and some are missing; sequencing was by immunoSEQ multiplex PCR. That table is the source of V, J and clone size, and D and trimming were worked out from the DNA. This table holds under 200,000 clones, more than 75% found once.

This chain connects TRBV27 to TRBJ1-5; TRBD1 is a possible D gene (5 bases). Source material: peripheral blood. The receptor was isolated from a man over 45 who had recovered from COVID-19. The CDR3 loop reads CASSPFGGQPQHF. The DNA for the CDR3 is TGTGCCAGCAGTCCGTTCGGGGGTCAGCCCCAGCATTTT.